These T cell receptor beta chains were read from a single sample in a study of radiotherapy plus CTLA-4 blockade in lung cancer. The method was immunoSEQ multiplex PCR; TCRdb's version includes in-frame clones alone and lacks a portion of them. In the table there are about 46,000 clones, 75% to 80% of which are singletons. Sequencing used peripheral blood, obtained from a patient treated with radiotherapy plus ipilimumab. These receptors came from a human donor with non-small cell lung cancer whose response to radiotherapy plus ipilimumab could not be evaluated. Each CDR3 is given without its conserved first and last residue. Each record gives: J gene, V gene, CDR3 protein.

j_call: TRBJ2-6
v_call: TRBV4-3
cdr3_aa: ASSLQGANVPT

j_call: TRBJ1-6
v_call: TRBV30
cdr3_aa: AWSTLTGRLGSPLH

j_call: TRBJ2-2
v_call: TRBV19
cdr3_aa: ASKILSGNLNTGELF

j_call: TRBJ2-1
v_call: TRBV5-4
cdr3_aa: ASSQTSEYNEQF

j_call: TRBJ2-7
v_call: TRBV19
cdr3_aa: ASSLGTGGNYEQY

j_call: TRBJ2-3
v_call: TRBV28
cdr3_aa: ASRPDSYTQY

j_call: TRBJ1-1
v_call: TRBV9
cdr3_aa: ASSVVSGNTEAF

j_call: TRBJ2-7
v_call: TRBV10-2
cdr3_aa: ASSQPRTGGLERYEQY

j_call: TRBJ2-2
v_call: TRBV4-1
cdr3_aa: ASSQIGLAGVITGELF

j_call: TRBJ1-1
v_call: TRBV7-9
cdr3_aa: ASSKVGANTEAF

j_call: TRBJ2-1
v_call: TRBV6-5
cdr3_aa: ASSYSSGDNEQF

j_call: TRBJ2-7
v_call: TRBV28
cdr3_aa: ASSTPGQKVYEQY

j_call: TRBJ2-1
v_call: TRBV19
cdr3_aa: ASALAGTYNEQF

j_call: TRBJ2-3
v_call: TRBV9
cdr3_aa: ASSVGLAGGPYVTDTQY

j_call: TRBJ2-3
v_call: TRBV7-2
cdr3_aa: ASSLVGADTQY

j_call: TRBJ1-2
v_call: TRBV7-3
cdr3_aa: ASSEASNYGYT

j_call: TRBJ2-7
v_call: TRBV9
cdr3_aa: ASSVSTGSSYEQY

j_call: TRBJ2-2
v_call: TRBV29-1
cdr3_aa: SVLDRVNTGELF

j_call: TRBJ2-7
v_call: TRBV28
cdr3_aa: ASSLTGSTYEQY

j_call: TRBJ2-1
v_call: TRBV14
cdr3_aa: ASSPRLAGLYNEQF

j_call: TRBJ2-7
v_call: TRBV4-3
cdr3_aa: ASSQVLGQTYEQY

j_call: TRBJ1-5
v_call: TRBV19
cdr3_aa: ASSSTGAQNQPQH

j_call: TRBJ2-3
v_call: TRBV18
cdr3_aa: ASSLDRGRTDTQY

j_call: TRBJ2-3
v_call: TRBV6-1
cdr3_aa: ASSHSGASTDTQY

j_call: TRBJ2-5
v_call: TRBV30
cdr3_aa: AWSTGTSGTQETQY

j_call: TRBJ2-6
v_call: TRBV2
cdr3_aa: ASSESRSGANVLT

j_call: TRBJ2-5
v_call: TRBV9
cdr3_aa: ASTYAGTAQETQY

j_call: TRBJ2-7
v_call: TRBV5-1
cdr3_aa: ASSPGGYEQY

j_call: TRBJ2-3
v_call: TRBV7-2
cdr3_aa: ASSWALDGQIY

j_call: TRBJ1-2
v_call: TRBV18
cdr3_aa: ASSPRGIYT